The present entry profiles one T cell receptor (beta chain) with its context. The germline CDR1 and CDR2 sequences are MNHEY and SMNVEV (reference sequence). The ends were cut back, 0 bases at V and 1 base at J, with 3 bases in the middle. The CDR3 extends over 13 amino acids. Study processing details: Scientists estimated how many nucleated cells there were by amplifying reference gene primers. TCRdb's table, derived via immunoSEQ multiplex PCR, lists solely in-frame clones and lacks some. V, J and clone size derive from that table, while D and trimming were established from the DNA sequence. Of over 200,000 clones in the sample, about 68% were seen once. The data are from a study of blood T cell repertoires in COVID-19. Across the whole study: Sites across the United States, Italy and Spain contributed samples from acute and convalescent COVID-19. In each case, the material was cDNA or gDNA derived from T cells, B-cell-depleted T cells, or PBMCs.

This sequence originates from a woman aged 80 or over with acute or convalescent COVID-19. This chain connects TRBV27 to TRBJ1-1, with D hard to call. The specimen sequenced was peripheral blood. This CDR3 reads CASSLSRNTEAFF. As DNA, the CDR3 is TGTGCCAGCAGTTTATCCCGGAACACTGAAGCTTTCTTT.